The 21 T cell receptor beta chains in this list originate from one sample, sequenced in a study of blood T cell repertoires in COVID-19. TCRdb's copy holds only in-frame clones and misses some; the assay was immunoSEQ multiplex PCR. The sample has approximately 290,000 clones, around nine tenths seen once. Input material: peripheral blood. Source of these receptors: a man aged 25-45 years with acute or convalescent COVID-19.

The chain employs TRBV3-1 (or the pseudogene TRBV3-2) and TRBJ2-7; D is possibly TRBD1 (6 bases). The CDR3 covers 14 residues. Trimming took off 5 bases at V and 1 base at J, with 12 bases between the two ends. Germline V gene data show CDR1 as LGHDT and CDR2 as YNNKEL (reference sequence). CDR3 bases: TGTGCCAGCAGCTTGTACAGGGAATCCTACGAGCAGTACTTC. Translating gives CASSLYRESYEQYF.

The rearrangement links TRBV2 to TRBJ1-4, with a possible D match to TRBD1 (6 bases). Trimming stripped 6 bases from V and 0 bases from J, with 11 bases between. This CDR3 is 15 amino acids long. Germline V gives CDR1 SNHLY, CDR2 FYNNEI. CDR3: CASRQGLSTNEKLFF. The DNA for the CDR3 is TGTGCCAGCAGACAGGGTTTGTCAACTAATGAAAAACTGTTTTTT.

V and J are TRBV28 and TRBJ2-1; 7 bases are shared with TRBD1. CDR1 is MDHEN, CDR2 SYDVKM, per germline. This CDR3 region has 12 residues. V shed 11 bases, J shed 5 bases, and the junction held 6 bases outside the gene matches. CDR3 region: CAFSGQNNEQFF. In nucleotides, the CDR3 is TGTGCCTTCTCGGGACAGAACAATGAGCAGTTCTTC. Using reference TRBV28 and TRBJ2-1 for the parts outside the CDR3, the full variable domain is DVKVTQSSRYLVKRTGEKVFLECVQDMDHENMFWYRQDPGLGLRLIYFSYDVKMKEKGDIPEGYSVSREKKERFSLILESASTNQTSMYLCAFSGQNNEQFFGPGTRLTVL.

The genes are TRBV18 and TRBJ2-7; a weak D match, TRBD1 (5 bases). The CDR3 sequence is 11 residues long. V was clipped by 6 bases and J by 6 bases, with 9 bases between them. The germline gives CDR1 KGHSH, CDR2 LQKENI. CDR3 loop: CASSSDIEQYF. CDR3 nucleotides: TGTGCCAGCTCTTCGGACATCGAGCAGTACTTC.

The V call is TRBV18, the J call TRBJ1-6; no clear D gene. The CDR3 consists of 14 residues. Germline V gives CDR1 KGHSH, CDR2 LQKENI. Trimming cost V 5 bases and J 10 bases, with 15 bases left between them. The CDR3 nucleotides are TGTGCCAGCTCAGATTTCGACATAGGCTCACCCCTCCACTTT. Encoded protein: CASSDFDIGSPLHF.

The CDR3 spells CASSPRDTEAFF. CDR3 DNA: TGTGCCAGCTCACCCCGAGACACTGAAGCTTTCTTT. The chain employs TRBV18 and TRBJ1-1; D gene unclear. The CDR3 totals 12 residues. CDR1 and CDR2 (germline): KGHSH, LQKENI. Trimming took off 3 bases at V and 3 bases at J, with 5 bases between the two ends.

The chain recombines TRBV5-1 with TRBJ2-7; 10 bases line up with TRBD1. This CDR3 contains 14 residues. The junction had 5 bases not matched to a gene; V was cut back by 4 bases and J by 4 bases. The germline CDR1 and CDR2 sequences are SGHRS and YFSETQ. The CDR3 DNA is TGCGCCAGCAGCCCCGGACAGGGGGGGTACGAGCAGTACTTC. Protein: CASSPGQGGYEQYF.

This clone was observed once. V is TRBV7-9 and J is TRBJ1-2; 7 bases align to TRBD1. The CDR3 contains 15 residues. Losses at the gene ends were 1 base for V and 6 bases for J; bases not matched to a gene: 8. Per the germline V gene, CDR1 is SEHNR and CDR2 is FQNEAQ (reference sequence). The CDR3 DNA reads as TGTGCCAGCAGCTTAGTGCCCAGGGGGAAACATGGCTACACCTTC. Encoded protein: CASSLVPRGKHGYTF.

The chain couples TRBV2 to TRBJ2-1; TRBD2 matches at 12 bases. The CDR3 has 14 residues. Trimming took 5 bases from V and 9 from J; bases not matched to a gene: 5. Germline CDR1 reads SNHLY; CDR2 reads FYNNEI. In DNA, the CDR3 is TGTGCCAGCAGTCTGACTAGCGGGAGTCCTGAGCAGTTCTTC. Amino acids: CASSLTSGSPEQFF. Full variable domain (remainder filled in from reference TRBV2 and TRBJ2-1): EPEVTQTPSHQVTQMGQEVILRCVPISNHLYFYWYRQILGQKVEFLVSFYNNEISEKSEIFDDQFSVERPDGSNFTLKIRSTKLEDSAMYFCASSLTSGSPEQFFGPGTRLTVL.

This sequence joins TRBV9 and TRBJ2-7; D unresolved. CDR1 is SGDLS and CDR2 is YYNGEE in the germline V gene. The length of the CDR3 is 16 residues. The V end was cut by 3 bases, the J end by 9 bases, with 25 bases between. This CDR3 is CASSASNTSPRGGQYF. The CDR3 DNA sequence: TGTGCCAGCAGCGCTTCAAATACGAGTCCCCGCGGTGGGCAGTACTTC.

This clone is a singleton in its sample. The V call is TRBV30, the J call TRBJ2-3, with TRBD2 as a possible D gene (5 bases). Trimming removed 3 bases at V and 6 bases at J, with 19 bases between. Per germline, CDR1 GTSNPN and CDR2 SVGIG (reference sequence). The CDR3 runs 15 residues. The CDR3 DNA reads TGTGCCTGGAGCCCCCTAGGAAAGTGGAGGGATACGCAGTATTTT. It specifies CAWSPLGKWRDTQYF.

The DNA for the CDR3 is TGTGCCAGCAGCCGGACTAGCGGGGGATGGGAGCAGTTCTTC. Amino acid sequence: CASSRTSGGWEQFF. This rearrangement joins TRBV7-9 to TRBJ2-1; 13 nucleotides align to TRBD2. The CDR3 has 14 residues. Germline V gene lookup returns CDR1 SEHNR and CDR2 FQNEAQ (reference sequence). V trimming: 5 bases; J trimming: 10 bases; junction bases outside the gene matches: 5.

The rearrangement links TRBV12-5 to TRBJ1-5; 10 bases map to TRBD1. This CDR3 spans 19 amino acids. Germline CDR1 reads LGHNT; CDR2 reads FRNRAP. The trim removed 2 bases at V and 5 bases at J, leaving 15 bases unmatched. CDR3 in amino acids: CASGLTPEGTGADYQPQHF. CDR3 nucleotides: TGTGCTAGTGGTTTGACCCCCGAGGGGACAGGGGCAGATTATCAGCCCCAGCATTTT.

The chain joins TRBV5-1 to TRBJ2-1; 8 positions agree with TRBD2. Per germline, CDR1 SGHRS and CDR2 YFSETQ. The V gene end was trimmed by 6 bases and the J gene end by 2 bases; junction bases not matched to a gene: 7. The CDR3 consists of 15 residues. CDR3 sequence (DNA): TGCGCCAGCACGGATAGCGGGGCCACCTACAATGAGCAGTTCTTC. Translating it yields CASTDSGATYNEQFF.

CDR3 coding DNA: TGCGCCAGCAGCCAAGAGGGACAGACCCTACGAGCTGGGCAGTACTTC. Amino acids: CASSQEGQTLRAGQYF. The V call is TRBV4-1, the J call TRBJ2-7, with TRBD1 identical over 7 bases. V shed 0 bases and J 9 bases; nucleotides not matched to a gene: 14. Germline CDR1 MGHRA, CDR2 YSYEKL. This CDR3 is built from 16 residues.

The CDR3 coding sequence is TGTGCCAGCAGCCAAACCGGGACAGGTTTTCAGCCCCAGCATTTT. Amino acids: CASSQTGTGFQPQHF. The chain links TRBV4-2 to TRBJ1-5; 8 positions agree with TRBD1. The CDR3 covers 15 residues. Germline V gene sequence: CDR1 LGHNA, CDR2 YNFKEQ. Trimming took 2 bases from V and 6 from J; bases not matched to a gene: 6.

This clone was found a few times. This chain uses TRBV19 with TRBJ1-2, with a tentative D call TRBD1 (5 bases). CDR1 is LNHDA, CDR2 SQIVND, per germline (reference sequence). The CDR3 is 14 residues long. V was clipped by 3 bases and J by 3 bases, with 11 bases between them. The CDR3 DNA reads TGTGCCAGTAGTATTCCAGGGATAGACTATGGCTACACCTTC. This sequence encodes CASSIPGIDYGYTF.

The genes are TRBV13 and TRBJ2-7; D is possibly TRBD1 (7 bases). The germline CDR1 and CDR2 sequences are PRHDT and FYEKMQ (reference sequence). The CDR3 covers 11 residues. Trimming cost V 5 bases and J 6 bases, with 8 bases left between them. CDR3 amino acids: CASSQGGEQYF. CDR3 DNA sequence: TGTGCCAGCAGCCAGGGGGGCGAGCAGTACTTC.

This chain links TRBV12-3 or TRBV12-4 with TRBJ1-2; tentative D call: TRBD1 (6 bases). Trimming stripped 5 bases from V and 7 bases from J, with 14 bases between. This CDR3 has 13 amino acids. CDR3: CASSPGHLPGYTF. For the CDR3, the DNA is TGTGCCAGCAGTCCGGGACACCTACCTGGCTACACCTTC.

The rearrangement links TRBV19 to TRBJ2-5; 15 bases fit TRBD2. V lost 7 bases, J lost 5 bases, and 8 bases stayed unmatched. The CDR3 spans 16 residues. Germline-derived CDR1 and CDR2 are LNHDA and SQIVND (reference sequence). The CDR3 coding sequence is TGTGCCAGTACCCGGGGACTAGCGGGAGGTGGCGAGACCCAGTACTTC. This codes for CASTRGLAGGGETQYF. Looking up the rest from reference TRBV19 and TRBJ2-5 gives the full variable domain: DGGITQSPKYLFRKEGQNVTLSCEQNLNHDAMYWYRQDPGQGLRLIYYSQIVNDFQKGDIAEGYSVSREKKESFPLTVTSAQKNPTAFYLCASTRGLAGGGETQYFGPGTRLLVL.

The chain combines TRBV11-1 with TRBJ1-6, with D tentatively TRBD1 (6 bases). The germline V and J ends were trimmed by 6 bases and 10 bases, with 19 bases remaining between them. Per the germline V gene, CDR1 is SGHAT and CDR2 is FQDESV (reference sequence). CDR3 size: 15 residues. DNA for the CDR3: TGTGCCAGCAGGACAGCAAGGGGGAGTGGATCACCCCTCCACTTT. It yields the protein CASRTARGSGSPLHF.